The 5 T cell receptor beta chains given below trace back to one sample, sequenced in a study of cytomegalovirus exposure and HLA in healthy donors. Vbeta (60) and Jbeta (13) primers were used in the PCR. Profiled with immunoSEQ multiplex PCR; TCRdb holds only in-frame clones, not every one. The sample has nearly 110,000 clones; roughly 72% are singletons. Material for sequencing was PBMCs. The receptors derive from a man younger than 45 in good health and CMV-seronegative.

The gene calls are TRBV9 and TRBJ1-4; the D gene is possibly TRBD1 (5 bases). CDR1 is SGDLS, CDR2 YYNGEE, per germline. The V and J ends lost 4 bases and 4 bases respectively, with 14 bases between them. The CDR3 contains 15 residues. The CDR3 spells CASSYRGGINEKLFF. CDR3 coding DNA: TGTGCCAGCAGCTATCGGGGGGGGATTAATGAAAAACTGTTTTTT.

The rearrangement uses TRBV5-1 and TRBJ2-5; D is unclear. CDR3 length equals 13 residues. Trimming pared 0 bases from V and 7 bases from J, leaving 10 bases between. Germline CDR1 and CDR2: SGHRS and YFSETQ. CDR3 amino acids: CASSLDSSGTQYF. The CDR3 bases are TGCGCCAGCAGCTTGGACAGCTCCGGGACCCAGTACTTC.

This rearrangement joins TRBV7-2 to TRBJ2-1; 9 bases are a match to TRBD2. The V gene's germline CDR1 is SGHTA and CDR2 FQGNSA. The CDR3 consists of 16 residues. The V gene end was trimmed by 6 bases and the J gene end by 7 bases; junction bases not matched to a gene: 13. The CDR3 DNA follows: TGTGCCAGCAGTAAAAGCCCCGGGACTAGCTCGAATGAGCAGTTCTTC. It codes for CASSKSPGTSSNEQFF.

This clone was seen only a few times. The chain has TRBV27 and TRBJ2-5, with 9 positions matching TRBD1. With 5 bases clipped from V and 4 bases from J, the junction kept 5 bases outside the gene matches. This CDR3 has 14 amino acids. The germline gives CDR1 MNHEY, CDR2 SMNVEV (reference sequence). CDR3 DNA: TGTGCCAGCAGTGGGGGACAGGGACGAGAGACCCAGTACTTC. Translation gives CASSGGQGRETQYF.

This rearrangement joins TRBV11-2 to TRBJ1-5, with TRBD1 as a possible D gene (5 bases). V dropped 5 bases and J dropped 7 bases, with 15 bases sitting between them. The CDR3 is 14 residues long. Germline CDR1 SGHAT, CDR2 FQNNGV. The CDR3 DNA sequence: TGTGCCAGCAGCCCAGGGACCGGGGGGCAGCCCCAGCATTTT. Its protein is CASSPGTGGQPQHF. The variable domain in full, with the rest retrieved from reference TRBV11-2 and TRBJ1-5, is EAGVAQSPRYKIIEKRQSVAFWCNPISGHATLYWYQQILGQGPKLLIQFQNNGVVDDSQLPKDRFSAERLKGVDSTLKIQPAKLEDSAVYLCASSPGTGGQPQHFGDGTRLSIL.